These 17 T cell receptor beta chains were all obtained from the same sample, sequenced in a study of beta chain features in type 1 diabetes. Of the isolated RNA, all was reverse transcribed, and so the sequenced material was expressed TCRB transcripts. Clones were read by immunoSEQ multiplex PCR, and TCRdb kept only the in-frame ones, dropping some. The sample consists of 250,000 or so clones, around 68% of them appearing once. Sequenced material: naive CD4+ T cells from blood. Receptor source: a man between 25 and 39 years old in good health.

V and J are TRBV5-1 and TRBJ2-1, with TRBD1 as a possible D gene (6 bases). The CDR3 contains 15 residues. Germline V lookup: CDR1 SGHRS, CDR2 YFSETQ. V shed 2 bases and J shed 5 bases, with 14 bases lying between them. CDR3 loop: CASSLQGVPNNEQFF. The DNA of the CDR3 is TGCGCCAGCAGCTTACAGGGAGTGCCAAACAATGAGCAGTTCTTC.

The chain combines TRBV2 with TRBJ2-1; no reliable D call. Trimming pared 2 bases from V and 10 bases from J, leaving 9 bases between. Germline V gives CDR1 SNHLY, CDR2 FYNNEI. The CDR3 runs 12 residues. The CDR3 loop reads CASSESSLEQFF. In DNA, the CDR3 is TGTGCCAGCAGTGAATCGTCACTGGAGCAGTTCTTC.

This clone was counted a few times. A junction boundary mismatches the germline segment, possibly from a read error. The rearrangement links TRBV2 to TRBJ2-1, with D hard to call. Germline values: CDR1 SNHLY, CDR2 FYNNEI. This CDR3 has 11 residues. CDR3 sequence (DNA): TGTGCCAGCAGTGAACTACGTAATCCCGTCTTC. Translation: CASSELRNPVF. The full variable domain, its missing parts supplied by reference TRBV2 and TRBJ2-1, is EPEVTQTPSHQVTQMGQEVILRCVPISNHLYFYWYRQILGQKVEFLVSFYNNEISEKSEIFDDQFSVERPDGSNFTLKIRSTKLEDSAMYFCASSELRNPVFGPGTRLTVL.

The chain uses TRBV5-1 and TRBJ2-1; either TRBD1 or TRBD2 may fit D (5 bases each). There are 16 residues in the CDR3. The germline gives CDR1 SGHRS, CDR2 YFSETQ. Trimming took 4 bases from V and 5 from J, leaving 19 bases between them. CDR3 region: CASSPDGQGVNNEQFF. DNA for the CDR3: TGCGCCAGCAGCCCGGATGGGCAGGGAGTCAACAATGAGCAGTTCTTC.

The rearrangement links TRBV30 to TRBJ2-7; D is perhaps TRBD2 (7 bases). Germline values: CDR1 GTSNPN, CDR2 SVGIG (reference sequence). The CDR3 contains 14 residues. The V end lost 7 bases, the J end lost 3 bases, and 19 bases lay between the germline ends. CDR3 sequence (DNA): TGTGCCTCCGAAGGGGGGGCCGGCTACTACGAGCAGTACTTC. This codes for CASEGGAGYYEQYF.

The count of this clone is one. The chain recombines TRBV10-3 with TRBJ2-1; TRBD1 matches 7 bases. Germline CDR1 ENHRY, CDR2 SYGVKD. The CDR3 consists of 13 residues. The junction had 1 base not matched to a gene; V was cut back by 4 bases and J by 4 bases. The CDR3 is CAISGDRYNEQFF. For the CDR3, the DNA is TGTGCCATCAGTGGGGACAGATACAATGAGCAGTTCTTC.

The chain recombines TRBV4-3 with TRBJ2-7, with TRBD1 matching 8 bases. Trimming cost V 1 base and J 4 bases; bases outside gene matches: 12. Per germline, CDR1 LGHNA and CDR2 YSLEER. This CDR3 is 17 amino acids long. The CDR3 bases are TGCGCCAGCAGCCAAGGAACGTCGGCAGGGGGCTTTTACGAGCAGTACTTC. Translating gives CASSQGTSAGGFYEQYF.

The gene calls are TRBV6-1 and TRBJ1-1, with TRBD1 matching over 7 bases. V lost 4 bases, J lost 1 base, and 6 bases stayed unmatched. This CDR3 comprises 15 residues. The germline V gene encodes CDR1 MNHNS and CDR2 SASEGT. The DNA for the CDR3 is TGTGCCAGCAGTGTCGCCGGGACAGCGAACACTGAAGCTTTCTTT. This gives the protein CASSVAGTANTEAFF.

The CDR3 reads CASSVSEGNEQFF. The DNA for the CDR3 is TGCGCCAGCAGCGTCTCGGAGGGGAACGAGCAGTTCTTC. This chain links TRBV5-1 with TRBJ2-1, with D tentatively TRBD2 (6 bases). Germline lookup yields CDR1 SGHRS and CDR2 YFSETQ. The CDR3 extends over 13 amino acids. Trimming stripped 4 bases from V and 10 bases from J, with 15 bases between.

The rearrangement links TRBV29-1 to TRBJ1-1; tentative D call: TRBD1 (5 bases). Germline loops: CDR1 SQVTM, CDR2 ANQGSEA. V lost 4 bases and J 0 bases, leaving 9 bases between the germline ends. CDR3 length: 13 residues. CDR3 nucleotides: TGCAGCGTTGCAGGGATCTTGAACACTGAAGCTTTCTTT. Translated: CSVAGILNTEAFF.

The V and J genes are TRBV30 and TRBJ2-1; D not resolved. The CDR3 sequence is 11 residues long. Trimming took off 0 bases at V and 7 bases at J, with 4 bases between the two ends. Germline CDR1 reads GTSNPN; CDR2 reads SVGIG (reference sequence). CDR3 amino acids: CAWSVKNEQFF. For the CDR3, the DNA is TGTGCCTGGAGTGTAAAAAATGAGCAGTTCTTC. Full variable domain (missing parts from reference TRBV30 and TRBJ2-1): SQTIHQWPATLVQPVGSPLSLECTVEGTSNPNLYWYRQAAGRGLQLLFYSVGIGQISSEVPQNLSASRPQDRQFILSSKKLLLSDSGFYLCAWSVKNEQFFGPGTRLTVL.

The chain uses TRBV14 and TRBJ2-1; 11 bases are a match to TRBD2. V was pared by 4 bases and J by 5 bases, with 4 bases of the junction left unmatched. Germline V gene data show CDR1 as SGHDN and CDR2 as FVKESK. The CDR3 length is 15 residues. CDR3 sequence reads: CASSPMGLADNEQFF. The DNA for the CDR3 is TGTGCCAGCAGCCCGATGGGACTAGCGGACAATGAGCAGTTCTTC.

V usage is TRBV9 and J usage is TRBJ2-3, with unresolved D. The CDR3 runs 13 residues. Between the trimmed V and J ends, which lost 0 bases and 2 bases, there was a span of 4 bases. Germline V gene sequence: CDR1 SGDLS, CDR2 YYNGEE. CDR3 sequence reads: CASSVAYTDTQYF. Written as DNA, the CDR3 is TGTGCCAGCAGCGTAGCTTACACAGATACGCAGTATTTT.

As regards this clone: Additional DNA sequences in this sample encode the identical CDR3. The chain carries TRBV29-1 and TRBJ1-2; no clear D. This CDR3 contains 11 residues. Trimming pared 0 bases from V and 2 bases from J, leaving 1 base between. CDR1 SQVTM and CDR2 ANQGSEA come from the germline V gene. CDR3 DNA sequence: TGCAGCGTTGAAGAAAACTATGGCTACACCTTC. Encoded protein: CSVEENYGYTF.

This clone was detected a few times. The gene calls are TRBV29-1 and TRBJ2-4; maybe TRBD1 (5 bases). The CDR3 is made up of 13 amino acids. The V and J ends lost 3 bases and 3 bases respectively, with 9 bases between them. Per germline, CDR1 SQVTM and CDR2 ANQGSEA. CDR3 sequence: CSVEGLLKNIQYF. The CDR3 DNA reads TGCAGCGTTGAGGGGCTCCTCAAAAACATTCAGTACTTC.

The CDR3 is CASSLSVGRTDTQYF. Here the CDR3 DNA reads TGTGCCAGCAGTTTATCGGTAGGGCGCACAGATACGCAGTATTTT. The rearrangement links TRBV27 to TRBJ2-3; D ambiguous. The CDR3 is 15 residues long. Germline CDR1 and CDR2: MNHEY and SMNVEV (reference sequence). Deletions cut 0 bases from V and 1 base from J, with 8 bases between.

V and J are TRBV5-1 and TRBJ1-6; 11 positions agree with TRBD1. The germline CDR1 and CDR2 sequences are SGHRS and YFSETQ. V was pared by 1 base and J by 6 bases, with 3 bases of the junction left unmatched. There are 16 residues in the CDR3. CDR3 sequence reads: CASSLLGQGGNSPLHF. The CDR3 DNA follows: TGCGCCAGCAGCTTGTTGGGACAGGGGGGTAATTCACCCCTCCACTTT.